This T cell receptor beta chain is drawn from a study of Ad26.COV2.S vaccination and SARS-CoV-2 variants. Overall study: Enrolled in COV1001, the donor was in the Ad26.COV2.S trial arm, which received the vaccine. Participants got Ad26.COV2.S intramuscularly, once or twice 56 days apart.

Treatment noted: roughly 19 received Ad26.COV2.S at low or high dose, single or two shots; about five received placebo; per-sample allocation not given. Vaccine and placebo recipients were sampled on day 63 after the first injection. On this clone: Antigen unknown.

CDR1 and CDR2 (germline): LGHNA, YSLEER. The CDR3 length is 14 residues. Trimming removed 4 bases from V and 8 bases from J, with 17 bases in between. Some clones are missing from TCRdb's copy, which holds only in-frame ones; the method was immunoSEQ multiplex PCR. The sample includes some 240,000 clones, around 90% of them seen just once. Study results and caveats: Recipients of either vaccine or placebo displayed similar breadth of non-spike TCRs. Reported post-vaccination CD8+ and CD4+ T cell responses to spike showed substantial breadth.

V usage is TRBV4-3 and J usage is TRBJ1-2; D is perhaps TRBD1 (5 bases). The sequencing here drew on peripheral blood, taken in a trial of Ad26.COV2.S vaccine versus placebo. This clonotype was obtained from a person between 18 and 65 years old who received the Ad26.COV2.S COVID-19 vaccine or a placebo. Here the CDR3 DNA reads TGCGCCAGCAGCCGCCTTTCGGGGCTCGACGGCTACACCTTC. It codes for CASSRLSGLDGYTF.